This paragraph covers one TCR beta chain sequence. The antigen is unknown. Germline trimming cut 0 bases from V and 9 bases from J; bases unmatched to any gene: 9. This CDR3 has 14 residues. From germline, CDR1 is GTSNPN and CDR2 SVGIG (reference sequence). These data come from a study of cytomegalovirus exposure and HLA in healthy donors. Findings and limits, study-wide: Being indistinguishable, some V segments were excluded, TRBV6-2 and TRBV6-3 among them. The study carried out a later analysis of TCR beta sequences. It associated some 15,000 of them with specific HLA alleles at a false discovery rate of 0.05. Upon later analysis, TCR association rates were observed to vary by HLA locus, being highest for DRB1 and lowest for HLA-C.

Use of 60 Vbeta and 13 Jbeta primers characterized the PCR. Clones were sequenced by immunoSEQ multiplex PCR, and TCRdb holds only the in-frame ones, with some missing. Among some 190,000 clones listed, roughly 8.7% were seen once. The sequencing input was PBMCs. The rearrangement joins TRBV30 to TRBJ2-7, with 9 bases fitting TRBD2. The sequence derives from a woman in her 30s in good health and CMV-seropositive. The CDR3: CAWSVRAGGSAQYF. In DNA form, the CDR3 reads TGTGCCTGGAGTGTACGAGCGGGGGGTTCTGCGCAGTACTTC.